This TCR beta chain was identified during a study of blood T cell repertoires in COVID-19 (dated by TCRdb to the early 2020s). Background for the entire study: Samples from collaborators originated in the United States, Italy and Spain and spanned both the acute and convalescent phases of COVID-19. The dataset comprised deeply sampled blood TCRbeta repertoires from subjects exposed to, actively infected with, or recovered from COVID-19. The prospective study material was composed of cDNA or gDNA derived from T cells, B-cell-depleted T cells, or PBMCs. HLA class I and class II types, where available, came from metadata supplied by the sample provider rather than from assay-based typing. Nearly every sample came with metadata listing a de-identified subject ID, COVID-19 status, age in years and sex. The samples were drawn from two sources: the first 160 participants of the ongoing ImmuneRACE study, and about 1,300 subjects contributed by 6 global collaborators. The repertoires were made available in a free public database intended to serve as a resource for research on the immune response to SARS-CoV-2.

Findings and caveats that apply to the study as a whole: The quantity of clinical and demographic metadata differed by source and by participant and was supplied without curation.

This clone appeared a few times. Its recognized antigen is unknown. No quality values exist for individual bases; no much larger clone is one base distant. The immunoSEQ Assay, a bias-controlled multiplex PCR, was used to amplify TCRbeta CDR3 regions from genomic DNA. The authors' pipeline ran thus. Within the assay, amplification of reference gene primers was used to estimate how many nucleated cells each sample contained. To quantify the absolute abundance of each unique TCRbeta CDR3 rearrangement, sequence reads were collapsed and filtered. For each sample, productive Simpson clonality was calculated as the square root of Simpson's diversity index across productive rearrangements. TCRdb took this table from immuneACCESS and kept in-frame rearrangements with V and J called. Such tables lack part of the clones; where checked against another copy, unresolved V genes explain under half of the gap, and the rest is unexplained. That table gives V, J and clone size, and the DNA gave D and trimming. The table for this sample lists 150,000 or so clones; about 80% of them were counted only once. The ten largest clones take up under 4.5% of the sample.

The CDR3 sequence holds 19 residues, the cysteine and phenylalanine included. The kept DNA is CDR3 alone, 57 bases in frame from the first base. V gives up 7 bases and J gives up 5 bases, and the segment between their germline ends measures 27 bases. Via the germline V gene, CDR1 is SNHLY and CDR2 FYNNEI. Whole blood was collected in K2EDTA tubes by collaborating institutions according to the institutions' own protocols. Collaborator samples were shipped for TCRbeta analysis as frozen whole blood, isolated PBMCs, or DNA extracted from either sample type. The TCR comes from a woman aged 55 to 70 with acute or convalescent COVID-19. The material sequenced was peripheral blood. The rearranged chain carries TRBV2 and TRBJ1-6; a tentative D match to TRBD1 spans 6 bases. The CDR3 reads CASTAGTLYSVADNSPLHF. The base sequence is TGTGCCAGCACTGCCGGGACACTTTATTCGGTCGCGGATAATTCACCCCTCCACTTT.